This TCR beta chain was sequenced for a study of T cells in narcolepsy. Across the study: Donors had narcolepsy type 1 or type 2, or were healthy controls.

Here immunoSEQ multiplex PCR was the method, and the copy in TCRdb shows in-frame clones only, minus some. The sample consists of about 32,000 clones, around 77% of them appearing once. Findings of the study overall: HCRT-specific and TRIB2-specific autoreactive clonotypes appeared among same-patient CSF and blood CD4+ clonotypes.

This CDR3 is 17 amino acids long. The germline V gene has CDR1 SEHNR and CDR2 FQNEAQ (reference sequence). The ends were cut back, 4 bases at V and 0 bases at J, with 17 bases in the middle. With respect to this clone: The target antigen is unknown.

Sequencing input: memory (CD45RA-) CD4+ T cells from blood. The TCR sequence derives from a human donor in good health. The V gene is TRBV7-9, the J gene TRBJ2-3, with a weak D call TRBD2 (7 bases). The CDR3: CASSSTPSGQSTDTQYF. CDR3 DNA sequence: TGTGCCAGCAGCTCAACTCCTAGCGGACAGAGCACAGATACGCAGTATTTT.